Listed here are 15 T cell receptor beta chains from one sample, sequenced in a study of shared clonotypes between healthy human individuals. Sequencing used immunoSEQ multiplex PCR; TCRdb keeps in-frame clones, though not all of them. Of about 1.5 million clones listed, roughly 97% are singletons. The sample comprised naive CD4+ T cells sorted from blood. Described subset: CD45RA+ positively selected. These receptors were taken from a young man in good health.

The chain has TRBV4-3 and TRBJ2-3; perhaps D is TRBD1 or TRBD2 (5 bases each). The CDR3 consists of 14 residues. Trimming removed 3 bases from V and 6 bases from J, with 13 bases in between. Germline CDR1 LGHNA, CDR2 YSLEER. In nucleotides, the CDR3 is TGCGCCAGCAGCCACGGGGCTCAGCGGGATACGCAGTATTTT. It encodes CASSHGAQRDTQYF.

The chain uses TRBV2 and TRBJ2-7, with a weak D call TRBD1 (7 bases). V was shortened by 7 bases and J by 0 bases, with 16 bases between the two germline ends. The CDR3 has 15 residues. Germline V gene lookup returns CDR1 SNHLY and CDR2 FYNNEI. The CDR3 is CASKDNRGGSYEQYF. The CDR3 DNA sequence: TGTGCCAGCAAGGACAACAGGGGAGGCTCCTACGAGCAGTACTTC. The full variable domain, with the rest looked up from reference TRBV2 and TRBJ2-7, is EPEVTQTPSHQVTQMGQEVILRCVPISNHLYFYWYRQILGQKVEFLVSFYNNEISEKSEIFDDQFSVERPDGSNFTLKIRSTKLEDSAMYFCASKDNRGGSYEQYFGPGTRLTVT.

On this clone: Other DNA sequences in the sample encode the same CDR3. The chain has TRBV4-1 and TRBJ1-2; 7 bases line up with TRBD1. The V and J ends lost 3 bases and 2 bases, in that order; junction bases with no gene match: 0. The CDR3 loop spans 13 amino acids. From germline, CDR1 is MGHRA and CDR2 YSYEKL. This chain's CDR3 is CASSQTGNYGYTF. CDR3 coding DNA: TGCGCCAGCAGCCAGACAGGGAACTATGGCTACACCTTC.

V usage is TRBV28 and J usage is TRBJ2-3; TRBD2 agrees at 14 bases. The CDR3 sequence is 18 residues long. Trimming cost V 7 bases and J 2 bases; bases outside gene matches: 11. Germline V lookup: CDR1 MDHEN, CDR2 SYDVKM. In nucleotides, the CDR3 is TGTGCCAGCACCCTTAACCGGGGACTAGCGGGAGACACAGATACGCAGTATTTT. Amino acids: CASTLNRGLAGDTDTQYF.

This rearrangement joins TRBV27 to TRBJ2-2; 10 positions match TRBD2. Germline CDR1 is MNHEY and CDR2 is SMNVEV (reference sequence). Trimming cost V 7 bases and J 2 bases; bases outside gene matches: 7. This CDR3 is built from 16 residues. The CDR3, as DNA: TGTGCCAGCAAACTGGGGACTAGCGTAAACACCGGGGAGCTGTTTTTT. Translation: CASKLGTSVNTGELFF.

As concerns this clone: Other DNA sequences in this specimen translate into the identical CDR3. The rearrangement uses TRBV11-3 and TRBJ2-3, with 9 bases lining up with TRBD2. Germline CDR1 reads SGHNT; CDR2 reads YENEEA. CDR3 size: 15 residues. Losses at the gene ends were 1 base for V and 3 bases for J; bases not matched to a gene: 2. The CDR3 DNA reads TGTGCCAGCAGCTTAGGACTAGCGGCAACAGATACGCAGTATTTT. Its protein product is CASSLGLAATDTQYF. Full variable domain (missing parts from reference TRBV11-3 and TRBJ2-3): EAGVVQSPRYKIIEKKQPVAFWCNPISGHNTLYWYLQNLGQGPELLIRYENEEAVDDSQLPKDRFSAERLKGVDSTLKIQPAELGDSAVYLCASSLGLAATDTQYFGPGTRLTVL.

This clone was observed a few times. Written as DNA, the CDR3 is TGTGCCAGCAGTGACCACGGGTGGGGTCCTTCCCTCCTTGGCTACACCTTC. It yields the protein CASSDHGWGPSLLGYTF. The gene calls are TRBV6-4 and TRBJ1-2; D unresolved. The V and J ends lost 2 bases and 7 bases respectively, with 23 bases between them. The CDR3 runs 17 residues. Germline V gives CDR1 MRHNA, CDR2 SNTAGT.

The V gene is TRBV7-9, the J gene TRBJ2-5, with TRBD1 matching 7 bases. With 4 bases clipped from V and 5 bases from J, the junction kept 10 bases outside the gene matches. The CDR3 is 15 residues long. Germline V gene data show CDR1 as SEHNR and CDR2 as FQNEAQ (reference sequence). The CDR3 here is CASSSIDRAKETQYF. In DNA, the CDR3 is TGTGCCAGCAGCTCAATAGACAGGGCAAAGGAGACCCAGTACTTC.

The DNA of the CDR3 is TGTGCCAGCAGCGTAAGGGCATCCGGGGTGGGCACTGAAGCTTTCTTT. It specifies CASSVRASGVGTEAFF. This chain joins TRBV9 and TRBJ1-1; D not certain. The V gene lost 1 base and the J gene lost 4 bases, with 17 bases spanning the gap. The CDR3 length is 16 residues. Germline CDR1 and CDR2: SGDLS and YYNGEE.

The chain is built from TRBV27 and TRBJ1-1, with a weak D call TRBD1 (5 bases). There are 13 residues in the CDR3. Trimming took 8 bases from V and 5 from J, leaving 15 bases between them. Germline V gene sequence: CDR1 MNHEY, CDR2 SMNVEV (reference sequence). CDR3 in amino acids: CASRGREGTEAFF. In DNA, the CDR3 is TGTGCCAGCCGGGGGAGGGAAGGGACTGAAGCTTTCTTT.

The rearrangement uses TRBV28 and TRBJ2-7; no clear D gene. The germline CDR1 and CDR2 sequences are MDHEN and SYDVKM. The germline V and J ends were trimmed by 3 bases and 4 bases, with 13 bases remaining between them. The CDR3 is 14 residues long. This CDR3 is CASSFRRDGYEQYF. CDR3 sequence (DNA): TGTGCCAGCAGTTTTAGAAGGGATGGGTACGAGCAGTACTTC. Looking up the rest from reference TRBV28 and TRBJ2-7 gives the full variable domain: DVKVTQSSRYLVKRTGEKVFLECVQDMDHENMFWYRQDPGLGLRLIYFSYDVKMKEKGDIPEGYSVSREKKERFSLILESASTNQTSMYLCASSFRRDGYEQYFGPGTRLTVT.

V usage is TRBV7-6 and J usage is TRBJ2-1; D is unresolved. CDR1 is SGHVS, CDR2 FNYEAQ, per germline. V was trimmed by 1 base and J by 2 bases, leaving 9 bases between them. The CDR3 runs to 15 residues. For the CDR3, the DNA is TGTGCCAGCAGCTTAGAGGAGCCTACCTACAATGAGCAGTTCTTC. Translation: CASSLEEPTYNEQFF.

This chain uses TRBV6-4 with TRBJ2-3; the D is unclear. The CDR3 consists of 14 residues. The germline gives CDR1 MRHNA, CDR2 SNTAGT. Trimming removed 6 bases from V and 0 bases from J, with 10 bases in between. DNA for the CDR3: TGTGCCAGCAGACTAATGGCTAGCACAGATACGCAGTATTTT. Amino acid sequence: CASRLMASTDTQYF.

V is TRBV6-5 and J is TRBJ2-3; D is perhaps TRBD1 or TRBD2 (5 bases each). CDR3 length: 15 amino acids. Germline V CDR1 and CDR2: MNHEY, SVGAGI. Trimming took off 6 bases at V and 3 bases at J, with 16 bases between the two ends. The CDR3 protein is CASRAGTLRTDTQYF. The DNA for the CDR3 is TGTGCCAGCAGGGCTGGGACGCTTCGGACAGATACGCAGTATTTT.

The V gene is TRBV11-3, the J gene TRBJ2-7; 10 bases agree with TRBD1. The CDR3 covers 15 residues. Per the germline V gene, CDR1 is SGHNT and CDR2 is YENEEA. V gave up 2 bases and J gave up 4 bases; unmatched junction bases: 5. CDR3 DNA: TGTGCCAGCAGCTTAAAGATGGGACAGGGGTACGAGCAGTACTTC. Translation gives CASSLKMGQGYEQYF. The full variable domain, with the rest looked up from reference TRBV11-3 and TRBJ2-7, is EAGVVQSPRYKIIEKKQPVAFWCNPISGHNTLYWYLQNLGQGPELLIRYENEEAVDDSQLPKDRFSAERLKGVDSTLKIQPAELGDSAVYLCASSLKMGQGYEQYFGPGTRLTVT.